These 18 T cell receptor beta chains came from one sample sequenced in a study of vaccination and CD4 T cells after COVID-19. These receptors are not linked to any known antigen. An Oncomine TCR Beta short-read assay was used to sequence the DNA from cultured CD4+ T cells. From the PCR reads, TCRdb called clonotypes with MiXCR, one entry per CDR3 protein. Of about 14,000 distinct CDR3 sequences in the sample, approximately 49% are singletons; the top ten hold about 10%. Noted treatment: approximately 9-day PBMC culture with coronavirus spike peptide pools or control peptides (ViraFEST assay). The source was CD4+ T cells from blood, cultured in vitro, collected before SARS-CoV-2 vaccination. Receptor source: a human donor who had recovered from COVID-19.

The V gene is TRBV21-1, the J gene TRBJ1-4. TRBV21-1 is recorded as a pseudogene. This CDR3 is 15 amino acids long. The CDR3 DNA reads TGTGCCAGCAGCGAAGGGGAGGGGGCTAATGAAAAACTGTTTTTT. It is translated as CASSEGEGANEKLFF.

The chain has TRBV20-1 and TRBJ2-2, with D possibly being TRBD1 or TRBD2 (5 bases each). V lost 3 bases to trimming and J lost 3 bases, with 11 bases between them. The CDR3 covers 14 residues. CDR1 DFQATT and CDR2 SNEGSKA come from the germline V gene (reference sequence). CDR3 sequence reads: CSARGPLDTGELFF. CDR3 DNA: TGCAGTGCTAGGGGACCGCTAGACACCGGGGAGCTGTTTTTT.

The chain uses TRBV7-2 and TRBJ1-1; no reliable D call. CDR3 size: 14 residues. Trimming cost V 1 base and J 1 base, with 7 bases left between them. Germline CDR1 is SGHTA and CDR2 is FQGNSA. Written as DNA, the CDR3 is TGTGCCAGCAGCTTAGAACGGACGAACACTGAAGCTTTCTTT. Translation gives CASSLERTNTEAFF.

J is TRBJ2-1 and V is TRBV7-6, with D perhaps matching TRBD1 or TRBD2 (5 bases each). V was trimmed by 2 bases and J by 9 bases, leaving 14 bases between them. The CDR3 totals 14 residues. CDR1 SGHVS and CDR2 FNYEAQ come from the germline V gene. Written as DNA, the CDR3 is TGTGCCAGCAGCTTATTTGGGGGAAACAGTGAGCAGTTCTTC. Its protein is CASSLFGGNSEQFF.

The chain employs TRBV15 and TRBJ2-6; no reliable D call. Per germline, CDR1 LNHNV and CDR2 YYDKDF (reference sequence). CDR3 length: 16 amino acids. Trimming pared 3 bases from V and 4 bases from J, leaving 13 bases between. The CDR3 DNA is TGTGCCACCAGCAGGGCAGTAGGGCCCGGGGCCAACGTCCTGACTTTC. It specifies CATSRAVGPGANVLTF.

This chain connects TRBV7-9 to TRBJ1-2; 7 positions match TRBD1. This CDR3 has 17 residues. CDR1 and CDR2 from the germline V gene are SEHNR and FQNEAQ (reference sequence). Trimming removed 4 bases from V and 3 bases from J; junction bases left unmatched: 14. The CDR3 spells CASSSKLETGYHYGYTF. Here the CDR3 DNA reads TGTGCCAGCAGCTCGAAACTGGAGACAGGGTACCACTATGGCTACACCTTC.

The chain recombines TRBV27 with TRBJ2-7, with unresolved D. Trimming removed 6 bases at V and 3 bases at J, with 9 bases between. The CDR3 is 12 residues long. Germline CDR1 reads MNHEY; CDR2 reads SMNVEV (reference sequence). CDR3 nucleotide sequence: TGTGCCAGCAGAACCGGAAGCTACGAGCAGTACTTC. It is translated as CASRTGSYEQYF.

The rearrangement links TRBV4-3 to TRBJ2-2; the D is unclear. V was clipped by 1 base and J by 0 bases, with 9 bases between them. The CDR3 covers 16 residues. The V gene's germline CDR1 is LGHNA and CDR2 YSLEER. The CDR3 reads CASSQVGFANTGELFF. The CDR3 region has the DNA TGCGCCAGCAGCCAAGTGGGCTTCGCGAACACCGGGGAGCTGTTTTTT.

This clonotype has a single count. V usage is TRBV24-1 and J usage is TRBJ1-1; D not certain. The CDR3 extends over 13 amino acids. V dropped 8 bases and J dropped 6 bases, with 15 bases sitting between them. Germline CDR1 is KGHDR and CDR2 is SFDVKD. In DNA form, the CDR3 reads TGTGCCACCATTCCTTTAAGGTTGGCTGAAGCTTTCTTT. Amino acid sequence: CATIPLRLAEAFF.

This clonotype was seen a few times. The J gene is TRBJ1-5, the V gene TRBV5-1; TRBD1 is a possible D gene (6 bases). This CDR3 has 15 amino acids. Trimming stripped 0 bases from V and 1 base from J, with 8 bases between. Germline V gene lookup returns CDR1 SGHRS and CDR2 YFSETQ. The CDR3 loop reads CASSLEGQSNQPQHF. Written as DNA, the CDR3 is TGCGCCAGCAGCTTGGAAGGACAGAGCAATCAGCCCCAGCATTTT.

The chain carries TRBV19 and TRBJ2-3, with 9 bases matching TRBD1. This CDR3 is 15 amino acids long. The V segment lost 1 base and the J segment 6 bases; nucleotides outside the gene matches: 5. Germline V CDR1 and CDR2: LNHDA, SQIVND (reference sequence). In DNA, the CDR3 is TGTGCCAGTAGTATAGCCAACAGGGGGCTTGATACGCAGTATTTT. Protein product: CASSIANRGLDTQYF.

The chain employs TRBV7-7 and TRBJ2-2, with D perhaps matching TRBD1 (5 bases). Trimming took off 4 bases at V and 4 bases at J, with 7 bases between the two ends. Germline assignment: CDR1 SSHAT and CDR2 FNYEAQ (reference sequence). CDR3 length equals 13 residues. In nucleotides, the CDR3 is TGTGCCAGCAGCTCACAGGCCACCGGGGAGCTGTTTTTT. Its protein product is CASSSQATGELFF.

The rearrangement uses TRBV7-8 and TRBJ2-1, with TRBD2 matching over 7 bases. Germline V CDR1 and CDR2: SGHVS, FQNEAQ. CDR3 size: 13 residues. V was pared by 3 bases and J by 7 bases, with 3 bases of the junction left unmatched. The CDR3 protein is CASSFSSGNEQFF. For the CDR3, the DNA is TGTGCCAGCAGCTTTTCTAGCGGTAATGAGCAGTTCTTC.

The rearrangement joins TRBV2 to TRBJ1-5; TRBD1 agrees at 10 bases. The CDR3 sequence is 16 residues long. Trimming took 6 bases from V and 1 from J; bases not matched to a gene: 6. Per germline, CDR1 SNHLY and CDR2 FYNNEI. The CDR3 coding sequence is TGTGCCAGCAGCAGACAGGGGGCTCGGAGCAATCAGCCCCAGCATTTT. Amino acid sequence: CASSRQGARSNQPQHF.

The rearrangement links TRBV19 to TRBJ2-7, with D possibly being TRBD2 (6 bases). This CDR3 contains 17 residues. V lost 5 bases and J 0 bases, leaving 20 bases between the germline ends. In germline, CDR1 is LNHDA, CDR2 SQIVND (reference sequence). The CDR3 loop reads CASSFKLYGTGSYEQYF. As DNA, the CDR3 is TGTGCCAGTAGTTTCAAACTGTACGGGACTGGCTCCTACGAGCAGTACTTC.

The J gene is TRBJ1-1, the V gene TRBV12-3 or TRBV12-4; 10 nucleotides match TRBD1. The J segment lost 5 bases and the V segment lost 6 bases, leaving 6 bases of the junction unmatched. The CDR3 is 14 residues long. The CDR3 DNA follows: TGTGCCAGCAGCGGGACAGGGGTAGGTACTGAAGCTTTCTTT. Its protein product is CASSGTGVGTEAFF.

This clonotype was detected only once. The V gene is TRBV18, the J gene TRBJ2-6; D not resolved. Germline V CDR1 and CDR2: KGHSH, LQKENI. This CDR3 contains 17 residues. The V and J ends lost 3 bases and 5 bases respectively, with 17 bases between them. The CDR3 reads CASSPTTSLDRANVLTF. CDR3 nucleotide sequence: TGTGCCAGCTCACCGACGACTTCCTTAGACAGGGCCAACGTCCTGACTTTC.

This clonotype was observed a few times. The chain links TRBV6-1 to TRBJ1-2; 10 positions agree with TRBD1. Germline CDR1 MNHNS, CDR2 SASEGT. This CDR3 has 16 amino acids. V lost 5 bases to trimming and J lost 5 bases; unmatched junction nucleotides: 11. In DNA, the CDR3 is TGTGCCAGCAGTCGCGGCGGGACAGGGGATTTATATGGCTACACCTTC. Amino acid sequence: CASSRGGTGDLYGYTF.